The following is a TCR beta chain sequence with its context. These data originate in a study of blood T cell repertoires in COVID-19. Overall study: The study counted Cohort 3 donors as recovered given two negative PCRs, clearance, or symptom resolution.

Original analysis: Amplification of reference gene primers was used by the study to estimate nucleated cell counts. The method was immunoSEQ multiplex PCR; TCRdb's version includes in-frame clones alone and lacks a portion of them. V, J and clone size are those of that table, while D and trimming were read from the DNA. This sample has about 210,000 clones, with roughly 87% found just once. Enrollees, about 18 to 89 years old, lived in approximately 25 US areas. Membership in each cohort depended on participant-reported clinical history. Sample: PBMCs or T cells enriched from blood (not recorded which). The sequence derives from a man between 25 and 39 years old in a cohort exposed to, infected with or recovered from COVID-19 (not recorded which).

CDR3 sequence reads: CASSFAGTTSTDTQYF. The DNA of the CDR3 is TGTGCCAGCAGCTTCGCCGGGACTACTAGCACAGATACGCAGTATTTT. This rearrangement joins TRBV7-6 to TRBJ2-3; 7 bases are a match to TRBD2. This CDR3 has 16 residues. With 3 bases clipped from V and 0 bases from J, the junction kept 6 bases outside the gene matches. Germline loops: CDR1 SGHVS, CDR2 FNYEAQ. Using reference TRBV7-6 and TRBJ2-3 for the parts outside the CDR3, the full variable domain is GAGVSQSPRYKVTKRGQDVALRCDPISGHVSLYWYRQALGQGPEFLTYFNYEAQQDKSGLPNDRFSAERPEGSISTLTIQRTEQRDSAMYRCASSFAGTTSTDTQYFGPGTRLTVL.